The 23 T cell receptor beta chains below all came from one sample that was sequenced in a study of blood T cell repertoires in COVID-19. Sequenced by immunoSEQ multiplex PCR; TCRdb stores in-frame clones only, minus some. The data show around 200,000 clones, more than 75% seen once. Source material: peripheral blood. These receptors came from a middle-aged woman with COVID-19, enrolled during active disease.

This clone occurred once. The chain links TRBV5-5 to TRBJ1-2, with 8 bases that match TRBD1. V gave up 4 bases and J gave up 4 bases; unmatched junction bases: 12. CDR1 is SGHKS and CDR2 is YYEKEE in the germline V gene (reference sequence). This CDR3 spans 16 amino acids. The CDR3 DNA reads as TGTGCCAGCAGCATCCGACGGACAGGGCAGGTCTATGGCTACACCTTC. Encoded protein: CASSIRRTGQVYGYTF.

The rearrangement links TRBV3-1 (or the pseudogene TRBV3-2) to TRBJ2-7; 7 bases agree with TRBD2. With V trimmed by 4 bases and J by 5 bases, 11 bases remained unmatched. The V gene's germline CDR1 is LGHDT and CDR2 YNNKEL (reference sequence). The CDR3 loop spans 15 amino acids. This CDR3 is CASSPLGGRANEQYF. The CDR3 nucleotides are TGTGCCAGCAGCCCACTGGGGGGGAGGGCCAACGAGCAGTACTTC.

V and J are TRBV2 and TRBJ2-5; D perhaps matches TRBD2 (6 bases). This CDR3 is built from 11 residues. Trimming pared 6 bases from V and 9 bases from J, leaving 11 bases between. Looked up from germline, CDR1 is SNHLY and CDR2 is FYNNEI. CDR3 loop: CASRGGGAQYF. The CDR3 DNA sequence: TGTGCCAGCAGGGGTGGAGGGGCCCAGTACTTC.

This clone was seen just once. The J gene is TRBJ1-5, the V gene TRBV3-1 (or the pseudogene TRBV3-2); D remains unclear. Germline assignment: CDR1 LGHDT and CDR2 YNNKEL (reference sequence). V lost 0 bases, J lost 5 bases, and 8 bases lay in between. The CDR3 runs to 14 residues. The CDR3 spells CASSQESQDQPQHF. In DNA, the CDR3 is TGTGCCAGCAGCCAAGAAAGTCAGGATCAGCCCCAGCATTTT.

The J gene is TRBJ2-6, the V gene TRBV2; no clear D. The CDR3 runs 14 residues. Per the germline V gene, CDR1 is SNHLY and CDR2 is FYNNEI. The V gene lost 7 bases and the J gene lost 0 bases, with 7 bases spanning the gap. The CDR3 reads CASNLYSGANVLTF. As DNA, the CDR3 is TGTGCCAGCAATCTCTACTCTGGGGCCAACGTCCTGACTTTC.

This sequence joins TRBV18 and TRBJ1-1; D is perhaps TRBD1 (5 bases). The CDR3 contains 17 residues. Germline V lookup: CDR1 KGHSH, CDR2 LQKENI. V lost 1 base to trimming and J lost 0 bases, with 15 bases between them. This chain's CDR3 is CASSPQRQTSMNTEAFF. In DNA form, the CDR3 reads TGTGCCAGCTCACCACAGCGACAGACCTCCATGAACACTGAAGCTTTCTTT.

This clone was counted a single time. The V call is TRBV10-3, the J call TRBJ1-6, with D possibly TRBD1 on 5 matching bases. This CDR3 has 16 amino acids. Germline V lookup: CDR1 ENHRY, CDR2 SYGVKD. Trimming pared 11 bases from V and 8 bases from J, leaving 25 bases between. CDR3 in amino acids: CAHNIKTVYSDSPLHF. Here the CDR3 DNA reads TGTGCCCATAACATTAAGACAGTCTACTCCGATTCACCCCTCCACTTT.

V gene TRBV7-9 combines with J gene TRBJ2-7; 8 bases agree with TRBD1. The V gene end was trimmed by 4 bases and the J gene end by 6 bases; junction bases not matched to a gene: 8. The germline V gene encodes CDR1 SEHNR and CDR2 FQNEAQ (reference sequence). The CDR3 is 14 residues long. This CDR3 reads CASSYWDRTSEQYF. In nucleotides, the CDR3 is TGTGCCAGCAGCTACTGGGACAGGACTTCCGAGCAGTACTTC.

The V and J genes are TRBV9 and TRBJ2-2; TRBD1 matches at 9 bases. Germline lookup yields CDR1 SGDLS and CDR2 YYNGEE. The CDR3 sequence is 16 residues long. V gave up 0 bases and J gave up 7 bases; unmatched junction bases: 7. The CDR3 protein is CASSVVGTGWIGELFF. In DNA form, the CDR3 reads TGTGCCAGCAGCGTAGTAGGGACAGGGTGGATCGGGGAGCTGTTTTTT. Full variable domain (missing parts from reference TRBV9 and TRBJ2-2): DSGVTQTPKHLITATGQRVTLRCSPRSGDLSVYWYQQSLDQGLQFLIQYYNGEERAKGNILERFSAQQFPDLHSELNLSSLELGDSALYFCASSVVGTGWIGELFFGEGSRLTVL.

This clone was seen more than once but under ten times. The gene calls are TRBV30 and TRBJ2-7, with TRBD1 matching 12 bases. After removal of 3 bases from V and 7 bases from J, the junction contained 7 bases not matched to a gene. The CDR3 contains 14 residues. Per the germline V gene, CDR1 is GTSNPN and CDR2 is SVGIG (reference sequence). The CDR3 DNA reads TGTGCCTGGAGGGGGGACAGGGGGCGACGAGAGCAGTACTTC. This gives the protein CAWRGDRGRREQYF. The variable domain in full, with the rest retrieved from reference TRBV30 and TRBJ2-7, is SQTIHQWPATLVQPVGSPLSLECTVEGTSNPNLYWYRQAAGRGLQLLFYSVGIGQISSEVPQNLSASRPQDRQFILSSKKLLLSDSGFYLCAWRGDRGRREQYFGPGTRLTVT.

The V gene is TRBV28, the J gene TRBJ1-5; the match to TRBD1 covers 8 bases. Losses at the gene ends were 6 bases for V and 1 base for J; bases not matched to a gene: 5. The length of the CDR3 is 15 residues. The germline gives CDR1 MDHEN, CDR2 SYDVKM. CDR3 loop: CASRTGGWSNQPQHF. The CDR3 nucleotides read TGTGCCAGCAGAACAGGGGGATGGAGCAATCAGCCCCAGCATTTT.

The chain couples TRBV7-3 to TRBJ2-1, with 7 nucleotides matching TRBD2. CDR1 and CDR2 from the germline V gene are SGHTA and FQGTGA. The CDR3 spans 15 residues. Trimming removed 5 bases from V and 4 bases from J; junction bases left unmatched: 8. The CDR3 DNA is TGTGCCAGCAGCCCAAGCCCGGGGGGATACAATGAGCAGTTCTTC. As protein: CASSPSPGGYNEQFF.

The CDR3 sequence is CASRPKSGTEQYF. The CDR3 nucleotides are TGTGCCAGCAGGCCCAAATCGGGAACCGAGCAGTACTTC. The J gene is TRBJ2-7, the V gene TRBV5-8; the D gene is possibly TRBD2 (5 bases). From germline, CDR1 is SGHTS and CDR2 YDEGEE. This CDR3 region has 13 residues. V lost 5 bases and J lost 6, with 15 bases in between.

The V and J genes are TRBV7-8 and TRBJ2-3; perhaps TRBD1 as D (6 bases). This CDR3 has 15 amino acids. Germline lookup yields CDR1 SGHVS and CDR2 FQNEAQ. The V gene lost 5 bases and the J gene lost 2 bases, with 14 bases spanning the gap. The CDR3 sequence: CASSPYQGFTDTQYF. The CDR3 nucleotides read TGTGCCAGCAGCCCTTACCAGGGGTTCACAGATACGCAGTATTTT.

This clone has a count of ten or more. The same CDR3 is also encoded by other DNA sequences in this sample. The genes are TRBV6-2 or TRBV6-3 and TRBJ2-3; the D is unclear. V shed 3 bases and J shed 4 bases, with 11 bases lying between them. Germline CDR1 is MNHEY and CDR2 is SVGEGT. The CDR3 has 14 residues. CDR3 in DNA: TGTGCCAGCAGTTATTCGGGTGCCGCAGATACGCAGTATTTT. It yields the protein CASSYSGAADTQYF.

The chain is built from TRBV5-1 and TRBJ1-4; no clear D. V shed 0 bases and J shed 3 bases, with 6 bases lying between them. The CDR3 contains 14 residues. Germline-derived CDR1 and CDR2 are SGHRS and YFSETQ. CDR3 amino acids: CASSLVAANEKLFF. CDR3 nucleotides: TGCGCCAGCAGCTTGGTGGCTGCTAATGAAAAACTGTTTTTT.

The gene calls are TRBV30 and TRBJ2-7; 8 nucleotides line up with TRBD1. This CDR3 contains 14 residues. Germline V gene lookup returns CDR1 GTSNPN and CDR2 SVGIG (reference sequence). Losses at the gene ends were 3 bases for V and 3 bases for J; bases not matched to a gene: 7. The CDR3, as DNA: TGTGCCTGGAGAGCAGGGGGCTCCCTCTACGAGCAGTACTTC. This translates into CAWRAGGSLYEQYF.

In its sample, this clone was seen many times. This same CDR3 is encoded by further DNA sequences in the sample. The chain employs TRBV6-5 and TRBJ2-5; D uncertain. Trimming took 5 bases from V and 5 from J, leaving 3 bases between them. The CDR3 covers 10 residues. Looked up from germline, CDR1 is MNHEY and CDR2 is SVGAGI. Here the CDR3 DNA reads TGTGCCAGCAGTCGGGAGACCCAGTACTTC. Protein sequence: CASSRETQYF.

This sequence joins TRBV18 and TRBJ2-1; 9 bases line up with TRBD2. From germline, CDR1 is KGHSH and CDR2 LQKENI. Trimming took 0 bases from V and 9 from J; bases not matched to a gene: 3. CDR3 size: 14 residues. The CDR3 reads CASSPPREGGEQFF. The CDR3 DNA reads TGTGCCAGCTCACCACCGCGGGAGGGTGGTGAGCAGTTCTTC.

The chain employs TRBV7-3 and TRBJ2-1; D call uncertain. Germline V gives CDR1 SGHTA, CDR2 FQGTGA. CDR3 size: 13 residues. Trimming left V 5 bases short and J 4 bases short, with 9 bases between. In nucleotides, the CDR3 is TGTGCCAGCAGCCCCTCCTTATACAATGAGCAGTTCTTC. This translates into CASSPSLYNEQFF.

The chain links TRBV5-5 to TRBJ1-2, with TRBD1 as a possible D gene (5 bases). Germline assignment: CDR1 SGHKS and CDR2 YYEKEE (reference sequence). V lost 4 bases, J lost 5 bases, and 15 bases lay in between. The CDR3 consists of 14 residues. CDR3 sequence reads: CASSGGTYGYGYTF. In nucleotides, the CDR3 is TGTGCCAGCAGCGGAGGGACCTATGGGTATGGCTACACCTTC.

As to this clone: A single base separates this from a much larger clone, so it may be a read error. The chain joins TRBV12-3 or TRBV12-4 to TRBJ2-5, with a weak D call TRBD2 (6 bases). Between the trimmed V and J ends, which lost 6 bases and 5 bases, there was a span of 7 bases. This CDR3 comprises 11 residues. The CDR3 sequence: CASSSGETQYF. CDR3 sequence (DNA): TGTGCCAGCAGCAGCGGGGAGACCCAGTACTTC.

V gene TRBV10-3 combines with J gene TRBJ2-1; D ambiguous. With 2 bases removed from V and 6 bases from J, the gap between germline ends came to 2 bases. CDR3 length: 11 amino acids. The germline CDR1 and CDR2 sequences are ENHRY and SYGVKD. CDR3 amino acids: CAISERNEQFF. The CDR3 coding sequence is TGTGCCATCAGTGAGCGCAATGAGCAGTTCTTC.